This TCR beta chain was identified in a study of regulatory T cells in long-lasting Graves disease. This clonotype was detected ten times or more. CDR1 and CDR2 from the germline V gene are MNHEY and SVGEGT. The CDR3 covers 16 residues. Deletions cut 2 bases from V and 9 bases from J, with 21 bases between. Time point noted: newly diagnosed GD, antithyroid drugs for less than 3 months. Extracted RNA from PBMCs served as the source of the TCR library. Graves' disease diagnoses used American Thyroid Association guidelines. TCR beta libraries were built with iRepertoire HTBI primers and Arm-PCR of CDR3 regions. MiXCR, applied by TCRdb to the multiplex PCR reads, yields one record per CDR3 protein. The sample yields 350,000 to 450,000 distinct CDR3 sequences, approximately 12% seen once. The data were also submitted as part of a second study, on T cells in Graves' hyperthyroidism and ophthalmopathy. From that second work: The diagnoses drew upon clinical symptoms, serum thyroxine and TRAb, thyroid ultrasound and orbital computed tomography.

The genes are TRBV6-2 or TRBV6-3 and TRBJ2-3, with D possibly TRBD2 on 5 matching bases. The TCR comes from a woman aged 18-29 years with Graves disease. The sample consisted of peripheral blood mononuclear cells (PBMCs), taken at new diagnosis, from a patient treated with antithyroid drugs. The CDR3 nucleotides read TGTGCCAGCAGTTACGGAGGTTACGGGAACATCGACACGCAGTATTTT. It translates to CASSYGGYGNIDTQYF.